Detailed here is one T cell receptor (beta chain). Antigen unknown. This record belongs to a study of T cell repertoires in cytomegalovirus infection. Study at large: Signatures in public TCR beta sequences pointed to both CMV infection and matching HLA type.

One entry per CDR3 protein results from TCRdb running MiXCR on the reads. The sample includes around 740,000 distinct CDR3 sequences, about a third of them seen just once. Study-wide findings and caveats: Dominating the ex vivo response were TCR beta clonotypes that were CMV-specific and HLA-C-restricted. Cumulative frequency (of public TCR beta family members) identified carriers of CMV plus the relevant HLA.

The V gene's germline CDR1 is MNHEY and CDR2 SVGEGT. V shed 6 bases and J 0 bases; nucleotides not matched to a gene: 3. CDR3 length: 15 residues. This sequence was found in a human donor in good health (CMV status not recorded). Some clones in this sample may be carry-over from other donors' samples. Source material: PBMCs. The rearrangement links TRBV6-2 or TRBV6-3 to TRBJ1-4, with TRBD1 matching 8 bases. CDR3 coding DNA: TGTGCCAGCAGGGGACAGGTCTCAACTAATGAAAAACTGTTTTTT. Encoded protein: CASRGQVSTNEKLFF.